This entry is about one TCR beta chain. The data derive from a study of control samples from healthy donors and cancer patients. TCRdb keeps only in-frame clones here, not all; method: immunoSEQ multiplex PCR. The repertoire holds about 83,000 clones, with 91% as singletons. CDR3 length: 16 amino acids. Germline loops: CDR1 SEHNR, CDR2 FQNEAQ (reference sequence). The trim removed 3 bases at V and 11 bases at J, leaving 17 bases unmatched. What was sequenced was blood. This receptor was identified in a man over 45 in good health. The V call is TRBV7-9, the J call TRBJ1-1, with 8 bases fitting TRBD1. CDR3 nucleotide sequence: TGTGCCAGCAGCTTGGACAGGGAACTGGGTAATGAGGCGGCTTTCTTT. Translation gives CASSLDRELGNEAAFF.